In this sample, the clone carrying this TCR beta chain turned up a few times. Its antigen remains unidentified. This specimen belongs to a study of cytomegalovirus exposure and HLA in healthy donors. General study points: It was reported that TCR beta sequences correctly inferred the HLA-A and HLA-B alleles for most subjects. An assumption of roughly uniform sequencing depth across donors underlay the presence/absence analyses.

Both 60 Vbeta primers and 13 Jbeta primers went into the PCR. Sequencing was performed with immunoSEQ multiplex PCR; in TCRdb, only in-frame clones are kept and a portion is missing. The sample records 150,000 to 200,000 clones, roughly three quarters being singletons. The specimen sequenced was PBMCs. This sequence was found in a man aged 40-49 years in good health and CMV-seropositive.

CDR3 nucleotides: TGTGCCAGCAGCTCACGCCGGTGGGCAGACACCTCCTATGGCTACACCTTC. Its protein is CASSSRRWADTSYGYTF. This chain joins TRBV7-8 and TRBJ1-2, with D unresolved. The CDR3 has 17 amino acids. Trimming pared 4 bases from V and 4 bases from J, leaving 22 bases between. CDR1 SGHVS and CDR2 FQNEAQ come from the germline V gene.